The 19 T cell receptor beta chains below come from one sample, sequenced in a study of blood T cell repertoires in COVID-19. Sequencing was performed with immunoSEQ multiplex PCR; in TCRdb, only in-frame clones are kept and a portion is missing. The sample yields 280,000 or so clones, around 89% seen once. The sample consisted of peripheral blood. The receptors were gathered from a woman aged 30 to 39 who had recovered from COVID-19.

CDR3 residues: CASSKGQANQPQHF. CDR3 sequence (DNA): TGTGCCAGCAGTAAAGGACAGGCCAATCAGCCCCAGCATTTT. This sequence joins TRBV2 and TRBJ1-5, with TRBD1 matching over 7 bases. CDR1 and CDR2 (germline): SNHLY, FYNNEI. V was clipped by 5 bases and J by 3 bases; unmatched bases: 4. The CDR3 is 14 amino acids.

V and J are TRBV2 and TRBJ1-6; D may be TRBD1 (5 bases). The germline V gene has CDR1 SNHLY and CDR2 FYNNEI. The CDR3 runs to 13 residues. Between the trimmed V and J ends, which lost 4 bases and 6 bases, there was a span of 7 bases. Written as DNA, the CDR3 is TGTGCCAGCAGTGCCCAGGGTAATTCACCCCTCCACTTT. Encoded protein: CASSAQGNSPLHF.

The rearrangement uses TRBV25-1 and TRBJ1-5; TRBD1 is a possible D gene (6 bases). This CDR3 comprises 13 residues. Trimming cost V 8 bases and J 5 bases, with 13 bases left between them. CDR1 MGHDK and CDR2 SYGVNS come from the germline V gene. Here the CDR3 DNA reads TGTGCCAGCTCACAGGGCCTACATCAGCCCCAGCATTTT. This translates into CASSQGLHQPQHF. The full variable domain, rest sourced from reference TRBV25-1 and TRBJ1-5, is EADIYQTPRYLVIGTGKKITLECSQTMGHDKMYWYQQDPGMELHLIHYSYGVNSTEKGDLSSESTVSRIRTEHFPLTLESARPSHTSQYLCASSQGLHQPQHFGDGTRLSIL.

V and J are TRBV19 and TRBJ1-6; D is undetermined. V lost 7 bases, J lost 7 bases, and 8 bases lay in between. The length of the CDR3 is 12 residues. CDR1 LNHDA and CDR2 SQIVND come from the germline V gene (reference sequence). The CDR3 bases are TGTGCCAGTAATGTACAGAATTCACCCCTCCACTTT. Encoded protein: CASNVQNSPLHF.

In DNA form, the CDR3 reads TGTGCCAGCAGGGTAGCGGGGGCCCACTACGAGCAGTACTTC. Translation gives CASRVAGAHYEQYF. The chain carries TRBV28 and TRBJ2-7; TRBD2 matches 9 bases. The CDR3 is 14 amino acids. The junction had 6 bases not matched to a gene; V was cut back by 6 bases and J by 3 bases. Germline CDR1 and CDR2: MDHEN and SYDVKM.

This clone showed up just a few times. The V call is TRBV19, the J call TRBJ1-4, with 8 positions matching TRBD1. The CDR3 extends over 17 amino acids. Per the germline V gene, CDR1 is LNHDA and CDR2 is SQIVND (reference sequence). Germline trimming cut 5 bases from V and 0 bases from J; bases unmatched to any gene: 8. The CDR3 reads CASSPRQGTATNEKLFF. The CDR3 region has the DNA TGTGCCAGTAGTCCTCGACAGGGGACCGCAACTAATGAAAAACTGTTTTTT.

CDR3 residues: CASSTDRGGFDEQYF. CDR3 nucleotide sequence: TGTGCCAGCAGCACGGACAGGGGTGGGTTCGACGAGCAGTACTTC. The chain couples TRBV11-2 to TRBJ2-7; 9 bases are shared with TRBD1. The J segment lost 5 bases and the V segment lost 5 bases, leaving 10 bases of the junction unmatched. Germline CDR1 reads SGHAT; CDR2 reads FQNNGV. The CDR3 has 15 amino acids.

V gene TRBV6-6 combines with J gene TRBJ1-1; tentatively, D is TRBD1 (6 bases). The germline V and J ends were trimmed by 5 bases and 3 bases, with 16 bases remaining between them. Germline V gives CDR1 MNHNY, CDR2 SVGAGI (reference sequence). The CDR3 extends over 15 amino acids. CDR3 loop: CASSDHREGDTEAFF. CDR3 DNA: TGTGCCAGCAGTGACCACAGGGAGGGGGACACTGAAGCTTTCTTT.

The CDR3 DNA follows: TGTGCCAGTAGTATTGCCGGGAATCAGCCCCAGCATTTT. It is translated as CASSIAGNQPQHF. The chain links TRBV19 to TRBJ1-5; no clear D. There are 13 residues in the CDR3. In germline, CDR1 is LNHDA, CDR2 SQIVND (reference sequence). Trimming took 3 bases from V and 4 from J, leaving 7 bases between them.

The V and J genes are TRBV7-2 and TRBJ2-2, with a tentative D call TRBD1 (6 bases). The CDR3 loop spans 13 amino acids. Trimming removed 3 bases from V and 6 bases from J, with 8 bases in between. Germline V gene lookup returns CDR1 SGHTA and CDR2 FQGNSA. This chain's CDR3 is CASSFRQAGELFF. The CDR3 DNA sequence: TGTGCCAGCAGCTTCAGACAGGCCGGGGAGCTGTTTTTT.

The CDR3 DNA follows: TGTGCCAGTACCGATCGGTGGGCGGCTTTCTTT. It codes for CASTDRWAAFF. This chain connects TRBV19 to TRBJ1-1; D is unclear. Deletions cut 7 bases from V and 11 bases from J, with 14 bases between. Per the germline V gene, CDR1 is LNHDA and CDR2 is SQIVND (reference sequence). This CDR3 comprises 11 residues.

The sample holds one count of this clone. This sequence joins TRBV28 and TRBJ1-2, with 8 bases lining up with TRBD1. The CDR3 contains 14 residues. After removal of 6 bases from V and 2 bases from J, the junction contained 5 bases not matched to a gene. Germline V gene data show CDR1 as MDHEN and CDR2 as SYDVKM. The DNA of the CDR3 is TGTGCCAGCAGACGGACAGGGTTAAACTATGGCTACACCTTC. This encodes CASRRTGLNYGYTF.

This rearrangement joins TRBV3-1 (or the pseudogene TRBV3-2) to TRBJ2-7, with 8 bases matching TRBD1. The ends lost 3 bases at V and 2 bases at J; junction bases unmatched: 6. Germline CDR1 reads LGHDT; CDR2 reads YNNKEL (reference sequence). The CDR3 is 15 amino acids. Here the CDR3 DNA reads TGTGCCAGCAGCCACTCTTTGACAGGGGCCTACGAGCAGTACTTC. Amino acid sequence: CASSHSLTGAYEQYF.

The genes are TRBV27 and TRBJ1-4; 8 positions agree with TRBD1. Germline V gene data show CDR1 as MNHEY and CDR2 as SMNVEV (reference sequence). The CDR3 sequence is 17 residues long. V lost 0 bases and J lost 5; bases outside the gene matches: 8. The CDR3 nucleotides read TGTGCCAGCAGTTTATCGGTGCAGGGGGCTCCGAATGAAAAACTGTTTTTT. It translates to CASSLSVQGAPNEKLFF.

The gene calls are TRBV24-1 and TRBJ2-2; TRBD1 might be the D (6 bases). Trimming shortened V by 5 bases and J by 0 bases, and 12 bases separated the two germline ends. The CDR3 loop spans 16 amino acids. Germline CDR1 is KGHDR and CDR2 is SFDVKD. CDR3 sequence: CATSGGRDANTGELFF. In DNA form, the CDR3 reads TGTGCCACCAGTGGGGGGCGTGACGCGAACACCGGGGAGCTGTTTTTT.

This rearrangement joins TRBV9 to TRBJ2-3; 8 bases map to TRBD2. The length of the CDR3 is 15 residues. Per the germline V gene, CDR1 is SGDLS and CDR2 is YYNGEE. The junction had 6 bases not matched to a gene; V was cut back by 6 bases and J by 0 bases. The CDR3 region has the DNA TGTGCCAGCACCCCAACTAGCGGTAGCACAGATACGCAGTATTTT. Its translation: CASTPTSGSTDTQYF.

This chain uses TRBV9 with TRBJ1-2; D might be TRBD1 (5 bases). This CDR3 spans 15 amino acids. Trimming left V 3 bases short and J 5 bases short, with 17 bases between. Germline loops: CDR1 SGDLS, CDR2 YYNGEE. The CDR3 region has the DNA TGTGCCAGCAGCGCATTACAAGGGAAGGGGTATGGCTACACCTTC. Translation gives CASSALQGKGYGYTF.

The chain is built from TRBV5-4 and TRBJ1-2; the match to TRBD1 covers 7 bases. The CDR3 extends over 16 amino acids. The V and J ends lost 0 bases and 7 bases, in that order; junction bases with no gene match: 12. Germline V gene data show CDR1 as SGHNT and CDR2 as YYREEE (reference sequence). CDR3 in DNA: TGTGCCAGCAGCTTGGTTGGGGACAGAGGGCTGCGTGGCTACACCTTC. Protein product: CASSLVGDRGLRGYTF. The full variable domain, in which reference TRBV5-4 and TRBJ1-2 provide the parts outside the CDR3, is ETGVTQSPTHLIKTRGQQVTLRCSSQSGHNTVSWYQQALGQGPQFIFQYYREEENGRGNFPPRFSGLQFPNYSSELNVNALELDDSALYLCASSLVGDRGLRGYTFGSGTRLTVV.

The V call is TRBV3-1 (or the pseudogene TRBV3-2), the J call TRBJ2-5, with 8 bases aligning to TRBD2. The CDR3 has 15 residues. Germline V lookup: CDR1 LGHDT, CDR2 YNNKEL (reference sequence). With V trimmed by 1 base and J by 7 bases, 8 bases remained unmatched. DNA of the CDR3: TGTGCCAGCAGCCAAGCCCCAGGACTAGCCGGGACCCAGTACTTC. Amino acids: CASSQAPGLAGTQYF.